This T cell receptor beta chain comes out of a study of OX40 agonist ivuxolimab in advanced cancers. Overall study: Patients were treated with intravenous ivuxolimab, dosed at 0.01 to 10 mg/kg and infused every 2 weeks. Study observations and caveats: Expanded clones belonging to CD8+ T cells outnumbered, on average, those of CD4+.

Sequenced by immunoSEQ multiplex PCR; TCRdb stores in-frame clones only, minus some. Altogether fewer than 45,000 clones are present, about 83% being singletons, with the ten largest covering about a third. Between the trimmed V and J ends, which lost 5 bases and 4 bases, there was a span of 16 bases. The CDR3 has 15 residues. The germline CDR1 and CDR2 sequences are MDHEN and SYDVKM. Concerning this clone itself: Antigen specificity is unknown.

This chain joins TRBV28 and TRBJ2-3; tentative D call: TRBD2 (7 bases). This specimen consisted of CD4+ or CD8+ T cells sorted from blood, obtained in a trial of the OX40 agonist ivuxolimab. This clonotype was obtained from an adult with an advanced solid tumor such as melanoma, head and neck, liver or kidney cancer. The CDR3 sequence is CASSGRGDFPDTQYF. The CDR3 DNA is TGTGCCAGCAGTGGGAGGGGGGACTTTCCAGATACGCAGTATTTT.